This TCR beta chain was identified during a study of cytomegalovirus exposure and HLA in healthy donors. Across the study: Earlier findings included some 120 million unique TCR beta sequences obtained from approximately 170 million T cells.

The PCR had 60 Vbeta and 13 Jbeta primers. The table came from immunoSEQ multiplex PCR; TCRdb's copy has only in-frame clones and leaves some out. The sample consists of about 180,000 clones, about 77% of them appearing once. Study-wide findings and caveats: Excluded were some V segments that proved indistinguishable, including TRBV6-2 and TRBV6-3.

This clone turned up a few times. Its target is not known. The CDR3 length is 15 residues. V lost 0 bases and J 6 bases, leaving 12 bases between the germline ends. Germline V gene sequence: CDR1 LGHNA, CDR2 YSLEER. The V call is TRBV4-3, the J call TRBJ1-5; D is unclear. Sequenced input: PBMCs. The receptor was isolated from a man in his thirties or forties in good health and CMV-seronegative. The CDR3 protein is CASSQDRYSGQPQHF. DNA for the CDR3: TGCGCCAGCAGCCAAGACAGATATAGCGGTCAGCCCCAGCATTTT.